These 26 T cell receptor beta chains were sequenced from one sample in a study of CD8+ T cells in alopecia areata. Extracted RNA was reverse transcribed into cDNA, the sequencing template. The assay was immunoSEQ multiplex PCR, and TCRdb's table has in-frame clones only and misses some. Of over 150,000 clones in the sample, roughly three fifths were seen once. Material: CD8+ T cells sorted from blood. All receptors derive from a human donor in good health.

Only one count was recorded for this clone. The chain uses TRBV27 and TRBJ1-2; 7 bases are shared with TRBD1. The germline V gene has CDR1 MNHEY and CDR2 SMNVEV (reference sequence). The CDR3 totals 19 residues. Trimming cost V 3 bases and J 1 base; bases outside gene matches: 17. The CDR3 nucleotides are TGTGCCAGCAGTTTCACCTCATCAGGGAGGGGGCTAATTAACTATGGCTACACCTTC. The encoded protein is CASSFTSSGRGLINYGYTF.

The chain links TRBV30 to TRBJ1-4; D uncertain. V lost 2 bases, J lost 8 bases, and 12 bases lay in between. Germline V CDR1 and CDR2: GTSNPN, SVGIG (reference sequence). The CDR3 spans 13 residues. In nucleotides, the CDR3 is TGTGCCTGGAGTTTGGACTCCGAGGAAAAACTGTTTTTT. It translates to CAWSLDSEEKLFF.

As regards this clone: Relative to the germline gene, one junction end is altered; a read error may explain this. The rearrangement joins TRBV7-8 to TRBJ2-5; a weak D match, TRBD2 (6 bases). The CDR3 has 12 residues. Per germline, CDR1 SGHVS and CDR2 FQNEAQ. The CDR3 nucleotides are TGTGCCAGCAGCCCGGAGGGAAGGGCGAAGAACTTC. Protein product: CASSPEGRAKNF.

This chain uses TRBV2 with TRBJ2-1; D gene uncertain. Trimming pared 5 bases from V and 8 bases from J, leaving 13 bases between. In germline, CDR1 is SNHLY, CDR2 FYNNEI. This CDR3 has 13 amino acids. The CDR3 DNA reads TGTGCCAGCAGTTTTGACACCGCGGATGAGCAGTTCTTC. It yields the protein CASSFDTADEQFF.

The J gene is TRBJ2-3, the V gene TRBV30; a possible D gene is TRBD2 (6 bases). The CDR3 extends over 16 amino acids. From germline, CDR1 is GTSNPN and CDR2 SVGIG (reference sequence). The V end was cut by 0 bases, the J end by 0 bases, with 13 bases between. The CDR3 coding sequence is TGTGCCTGGAGTGTAGGTCCCGGGACTAGCACAGATACGCAGTATTTT. Translating it yields CAWSVGPGTSTDTQYF.

V usage is TRBV4-1 and J usage is TRBJ2-7; 10 bases align to TRBD2. V lost 3 bases, J lost 3 bases, and 5 bases stayed unmatched. Per germline, CDR1 MGHRA and CDR2 YSYEKL. CDR3 size: 15 residues. CDR3 DNA: TGCGCCAGCAGCCATACTAGCGGGGACGTCTACGAGCAGTACTTC. Translating gives CASSHTSGDVYEQYF.

The chain joins TRBV6-6 to TRBJ2-7; either TRBD1 or TRBD2 may supply D (5 bases each). The CDR3 extends over 12 amino acids. Germline lookup yields CDR1 MNHNY and CDR2 SVGAGI (reference sequence). In DNA form, the CDR3 reads TGTGCGACGGGGCCTAGCTCCTACGAGCAGTACTTC. Residues: CATGPSSYEQYF.

The table lists this clone with a count of one. This chain connects TRBV4-1 to TRBJ2-7; TRBD1 or TRBD2 may be the D gene (5 bases each). V lost 5 bases and J 3 bases, leaving 17 bases between the germline ends. The CDR3 consists of 15 residues. The germline V gene has CDR1 MGHRA and CDR2 YSYEKL. The CDR3 loop reads CASSYGTQRNYEQYF. CDR3 sequence (DNA): TGCGCCAGCAGCTACGGGACCCAGAGGAACTACGAGCAGTACTTC.

This clone showed up just a few times. The V and J genes are TRBV19 and TRBJ1-1; no firm D call. This CDR3 region has 14 residues. Between the trimmed V and J ends, which lost 8 bases and 1 base, there was a span of 14 bases. The germline CDR1 and CDR2 sequences are LNHDA and SQIVND (reference sequence). The CDR3: CASGDWTQNTEAFF. The CDR3, as DNA: TGTGCCAGTGGAGATTGGACTCAGAACACTGAAGCTTTCTTT.

CDR3 sequence: CASSPPEGPLGTLHF. The CDR3 nucleotides read TGTGCCAGCAGTCCGCCCGAAGGTCCACTTGGAACCCTCCACTTT. V and J are TRBV27 and TRBJ1-6; D not certain. This CDR3 contains 15 residues. CDR1 MNHEY and CDR2 SMNVEV come from the germline V gene (reference sequence). Trimming removed 5 bases from V and 14 bases from J, with 22 bases in between.

This chain links TRBV29-1 with TRBJ1-2; the D gene is possibly TRBD1 (6 bases). Deletions cut 5 bases from V and 3 bases from J, with 13 bases between. The V gene's germline CDR1 is SQVTM and CDR2 ANQGSEA. The CDR3 runs to 13 residues. The CDR3 coding sequence is TGCAGCGTTCAAGGAGGGGGGGACTATGGCTACACCTTC. It is translated as CSVQGGGDYGYTF.

This clone was picked up a small number of times. The gene calls are TRBV30 and TRBJ2-5, with D maybe TRBD1 (5 bases). The ends were cut back, 1 base at V and 2 bases at J, with 11 bases in the middle. The length of the CDR3 is 14 residues. Germline CDR1 and CDR2: GTSNPN and SVGIG (reference sequence). The CDR3 loop is CAWSEGQGQETQYF. Written as DNA, the CDR3 is TGTGCCTGGAGTGAGGGGCAGGGTCAAGAGACCCAGTACTTC.

V is TRBV6-5 and J is TRBJ2-3; possibly TRBD1 for D (6 bases). The length of the CDR3 is 12 residues. Germline loops: CDR1 MNHEY, CDR2 SVGAGI. The ends were cut back, 6 bases at V and 4 bases at J, with 8 bases in the middle. The CDR3 nucleotides read TGTGCCAGCAGAGGACAGCCAGATACGCAGTATTTT. Translated: CASRGQPDTQYF.

The chain recombines TRBV10-3 with TRBJ2-7; no clear D gene. This CDR3 region has 17 residues. The V gene's germline CDR1 is ENHRY and CDR2 SYGVKD. The V gene lost 0 bases and the J gene lost 1 base, with 16 bases spanning the gap. CDR3 in amino acids: CAISESFSPDWSYEQYF. CDR3 nucleotide sequence: TGTGCCATCAGTGAGTCGTTTAGCCCAGACTGGTCCTACGAGCAGTACTTC.

In this sample, this clone turned up a few times. The genes are TRBV7-9 and TRBJ2-7; 9 positions agree with TRBD2. This CDR3 spans 15 amino acids. Losses at the gene ends were 5 bases for V and 2 bases for J; bases not matched to a gene: 7. Germline-derived CDR1 and CDR2 are SEHNR and FQNEAQ (reference sequence). DNA of the CDR3: TGTGCCAGCAGCGCCGCTAGCGGGGTAACCTACGAGCAGTACTTC. Its translation is CASSAASGVTYEQYF.

This chain joins TRBV5-6 and TRBJ2-2, with D unclear. V lost 4 bases and J 6 bases, leaving 13 bases between the germline ends. Germline V gives CDR1 SGHDT, CDR2 YYEEEE. The CDR3 contains 14 residues. CDR3 sequence reads: CASSAPHPSGELFF. The CDR3, as DNA: TGTGCCAGCAGCGCCCCGCACCCTTCCGGGGAGCTGTTTTTT. Full variable domain (missing parts from reference TRBV5-6 and TRBJ2-2): DAGVTQSPTHLIKTRGQQVTLRCSPKSGHDTVSWYQQALGQGPQFIFQYYEEEERQRGNFPDRFSGHQFPNYSSELNVNALLLGDSALYLCASSAPHPSGELFFGEGSRLTVL.

J is TRBJ1-1 and V is TRBV29-1; 7 bases are a match to TRBD1. V shed 4 bases and J 7 bases; nucleotides not matched to a gene: 9. This CDR3 is 13 amino acids long. Germline CDR1 and CDR2: SQVTM and ANQGSEA. CDR3 bases: TGCAGCGTTGTGTGGTCAACAGGGGTTGAAGCTTTCTTT. Amino acid sequence: CSVVWSTGVEAFF.

Only a few counts were recorded for this clone. The chain combines TRBV7-9 with TRBJ2-4, with D perhaps being TRBD1 or TRBD2 (5 bases each). Germline lookup yields CDR1 SEHNR and CDR2 FQNEAQ (reference sequence). The CDR3 consists of 13 residues. The V end was cut by 5 bases, the J end by 3 bases, with 8 bases between. The CDR3 region has the DNA TGTGCCAGCAGCGGGGACGACAAAAACATTCAGTACTTC. Translated: CASSGDDKNIQYF.

In its sample, this clone was seen many times. CDR3 residues: CASRKGGSNQPQHF. CDR3 in DNA: TGTGCCAGTAGAAAGGGAGGGAGCAATCAGCCCCAGCATTTT. The V and J genes are TRBV19 and TRBJ1-5; D remains ambiguous. The V gene lost 6 bases and the J gene lost 1 base, with 10 bases spanning the gap. This CDR3 contains 14 residues. Germline CDR1 LNHDA, CDR2 SQIVND (reference sequence).

The chain couples TRBV11-2 to TRBJ2-2; no clear D. Germline V CDR1 and CDR2: SGHAT, FQNNGV. The CDR3 runs 11 residues. Trimming shortened V by 1 base and J by 6 bases, and 0 bases separated the two germline ends. CDR3 nucleotides: TGTGCCAGCAGCTTAGCCGGGGAGCTGTTTTTT. It specifies CASSLAGELFF.

This clone showed up just a few times. The gene calls are TRBV29-1 and TRBJ1-5; D uncertain. V was pared by 6 bases and J by 4 bases, with 13 bases between. Germline loops: CDR1 SQVTM, CDR2 ANQGSEA. The CDR3 spans 13 residues. CDR3 protein: CSVAPGQNQPQHF. The CDR3 region has the DNA TGCAGCGTCGCCCCGGGCCAAAATCAGCCCCAGCATTTT.

The chain links TRBV9 to TRBJ2-1; 9 bases match TRBD1. This CDR3 comprises 16 residues. Per germline, CDR1 SGDLS and CDR2 YYNGEE. V lost 4 bases to trimming and J lost 5 bases; unmatched junction nucleotides: 10. This chain's CDR3 is CASSLPGTGWNNEQFF. As DNA, the CDR3 is TGTGCCAGCAGCCTTCCCGGGACAGGGTGGAACAATGAGCAGTTCTTC.

This clone occurred a few times. The rearrangement links TRBV19 to TRBJ1-2; D not resolved. Germline V gene lookup returns CDR1 LNHDA and CDR2 SQIVND (reference sequence). The V end was cut by 10 bases, the J end by 5 bases, with 11 bases between. CDR3 length equals 11 residues. The CDR3 coding sequence is TGTGCCACCTATGTCGGGTATGGCTACACCTTC. Its protein product is CATYVGYGYTF.

V is TRBV5-6 and J is TRBJ1-5, with 8 bases matching TRBD1. The V gene's germline CDR1 is SGHDT and CDR2 YYEEEE. The length of the CDR3 is 15 residues. V gave up 0 bases and J gave up 7 bases; unmatched junction bases: 6. The CDR3 here is CASSLGTGLGQPQHF. The CDR3 DNA reads as TGTGCCAGCAGCTTGGGGACAGGGTTAGGGCAGCCCCAGCATTTT.

On this clone itself: The same CDR3 can be traced to other DNA sequences in this sample. This chain uses TRBV27 with TRBJ2-7; 8 bases agree with TRBD1. The CDR3 consists of 13 residues. CDR1 is MNHEY and CDR2 is SMNVEV in the germline V gene (reference sequence). J was trimmed by 3 bases and V by 5 bases; bases with no gene match: 3. The CDR3 loop is CASSPGQGYEQYF. The CDR3 nucleotides are TGTGCCAGCAGTCCCGGACAGGGCTACGAGCAGTACTTC.

V is TRBV28 and J is TRBJ1-2; unclear D gene. Deletions cut 7 bases from V and 0 bases from J, with 18 bases between. The CDR3 loop spans 16 amino acids. Germline assignment: CDR1 MDHEN and CDR2 SYDVKM. This CDR3 is CASNSYEVWANYGYTF. CDR3 in DNA: TGTGCCAGCAACTCGTATGAGGTTTGGGCTAACTATGGCTACACCTTC.